This TCR beta chain was sequenced during a study of blood T cell repertoires in COVID-19. Participants were aged about 18 to 95 years, lived in 20 to 30 US areas, and enrolled virtually. The assay was immunoSEQ multiplex PCR, and TCRdb's table has in-frame clones only and misses some. The table has around 58,000 clones, roughly 80% seen once. The V gene end was trimmed by 2 bases and the J gene end by 5 bases; junction bases not matched to a gene: 6. The germline gives CDR1 SQVTM, CDR2 ANQGSEA. CDR3 length equals 13 residues. Source material: PBMCs or T cells enriched from blood (not recorded which). The chain joins TRBV29-1 to TRBJ2-7; 7 bases are a match to TRBD2. The clonotype was recovered from a middle-aged woman with acute COVID-19. The CDR3 loop reads CSVELAERHEQYF. The CDR3 nucleotides are TGCAGCGTTGAACTAGCGGAGCGCCACGAGCAGTACTTC.